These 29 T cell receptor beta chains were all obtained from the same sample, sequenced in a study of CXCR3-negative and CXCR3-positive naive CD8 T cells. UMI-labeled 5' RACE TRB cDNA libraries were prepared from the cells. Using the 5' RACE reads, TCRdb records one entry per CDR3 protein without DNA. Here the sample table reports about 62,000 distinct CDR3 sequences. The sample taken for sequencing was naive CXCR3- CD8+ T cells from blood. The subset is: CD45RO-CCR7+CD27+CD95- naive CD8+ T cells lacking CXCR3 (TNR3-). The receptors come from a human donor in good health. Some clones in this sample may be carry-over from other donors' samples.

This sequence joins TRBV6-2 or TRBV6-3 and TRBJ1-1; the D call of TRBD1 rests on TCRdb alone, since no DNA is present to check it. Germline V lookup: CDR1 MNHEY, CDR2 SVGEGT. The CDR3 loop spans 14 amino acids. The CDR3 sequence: CASSLLGTDSEAFF.

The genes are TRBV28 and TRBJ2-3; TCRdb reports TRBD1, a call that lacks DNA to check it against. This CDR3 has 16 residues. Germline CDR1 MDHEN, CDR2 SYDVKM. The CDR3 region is CASSYRGRLSTDTQYF.

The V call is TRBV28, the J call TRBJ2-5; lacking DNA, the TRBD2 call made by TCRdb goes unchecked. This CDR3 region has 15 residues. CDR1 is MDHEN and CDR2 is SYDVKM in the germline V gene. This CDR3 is CASSFFTSGVETQYF.

This CDR3 reads CASSVVGSSYNEQFF. The chain joins TRBV9 to TRBJ2-1. Per germline, CDR1 SGDLS and CDR2 YYNGEE. The CDR3 sequence is 15 residues long.

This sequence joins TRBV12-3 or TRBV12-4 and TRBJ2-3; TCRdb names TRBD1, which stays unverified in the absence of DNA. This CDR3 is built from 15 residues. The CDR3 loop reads CASSQDWGTADTQYF.

The CDR3 is CSANGENSNQPQHF. This chain connects TRBV20-1 to TRBJ1-5. CDR3 size: 14 residues. Germline values: CDR1 DFQATT, CDR2 SNEGSKA (reference sequence).

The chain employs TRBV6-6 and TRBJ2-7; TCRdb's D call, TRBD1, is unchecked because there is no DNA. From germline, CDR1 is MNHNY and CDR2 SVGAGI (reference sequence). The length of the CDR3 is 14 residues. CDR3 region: CASSYPGNPYEQYF.

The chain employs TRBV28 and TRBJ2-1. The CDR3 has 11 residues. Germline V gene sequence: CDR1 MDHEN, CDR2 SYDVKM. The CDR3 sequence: CATSDYNEQFF. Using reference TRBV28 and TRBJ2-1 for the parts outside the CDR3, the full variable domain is DVKVTQSSRYLVKRTGEKVFLECVQDMDHENMFWYRQDPGLGLRLIYFSYDVKMKEKGDIPEGYSVSREKKERFSLILESASTNQTSMYLCATSDYNEQFFGPGTRLTVL.

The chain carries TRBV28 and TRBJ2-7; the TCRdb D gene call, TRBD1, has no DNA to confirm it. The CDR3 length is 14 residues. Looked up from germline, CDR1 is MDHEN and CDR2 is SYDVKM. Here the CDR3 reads CASSDGTGISEQYF.

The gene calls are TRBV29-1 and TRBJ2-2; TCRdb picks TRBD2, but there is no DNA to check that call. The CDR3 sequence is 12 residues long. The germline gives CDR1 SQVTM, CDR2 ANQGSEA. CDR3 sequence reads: CSVVREGGELFF.

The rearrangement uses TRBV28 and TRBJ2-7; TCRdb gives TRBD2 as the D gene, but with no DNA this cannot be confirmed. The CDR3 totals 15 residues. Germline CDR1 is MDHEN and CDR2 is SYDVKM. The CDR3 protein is CASSLGLAGIYEQYF.

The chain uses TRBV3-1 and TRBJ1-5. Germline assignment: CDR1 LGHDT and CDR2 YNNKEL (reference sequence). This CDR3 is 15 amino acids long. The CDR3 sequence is CASSQDGASGQPQHF.

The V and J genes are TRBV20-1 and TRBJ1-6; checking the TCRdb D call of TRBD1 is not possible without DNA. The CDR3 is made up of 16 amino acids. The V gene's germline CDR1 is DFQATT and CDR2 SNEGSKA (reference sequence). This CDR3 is CSASIMPGSESSPLHF.

The CDR3 region is CASSHSLAGYEQYF. J is TRBJ2-7 and V is TRBV28; absent DNA, TCRdb's TRBD2 call cannot be checked. CDR1 and CDR2 from the germline V gene are MDHEN and SYDVKM. The CDR3 extends over 14 amino acids.

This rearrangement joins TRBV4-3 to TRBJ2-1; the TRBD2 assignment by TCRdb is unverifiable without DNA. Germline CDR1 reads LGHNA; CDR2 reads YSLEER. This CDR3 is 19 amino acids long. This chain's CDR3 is CASSQGVAGGLGADNEQSF.

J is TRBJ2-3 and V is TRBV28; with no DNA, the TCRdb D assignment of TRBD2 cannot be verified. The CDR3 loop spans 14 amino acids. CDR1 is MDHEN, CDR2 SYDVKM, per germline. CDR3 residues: CATGTSGVTDTQYF.

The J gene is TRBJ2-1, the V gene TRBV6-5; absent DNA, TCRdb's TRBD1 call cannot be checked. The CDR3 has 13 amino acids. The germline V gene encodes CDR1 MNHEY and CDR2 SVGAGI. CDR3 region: CASSYDDRGRQFF.

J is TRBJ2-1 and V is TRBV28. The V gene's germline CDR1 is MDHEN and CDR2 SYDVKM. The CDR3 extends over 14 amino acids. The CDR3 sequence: CASSLAVAYNEQFF.

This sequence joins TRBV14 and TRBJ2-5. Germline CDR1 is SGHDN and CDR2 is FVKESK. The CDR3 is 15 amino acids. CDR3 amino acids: CASSQDRGNQETQYF.

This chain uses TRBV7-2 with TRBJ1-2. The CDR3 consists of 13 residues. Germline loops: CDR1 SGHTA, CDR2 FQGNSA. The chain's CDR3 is CASSLAWGDGYTF.

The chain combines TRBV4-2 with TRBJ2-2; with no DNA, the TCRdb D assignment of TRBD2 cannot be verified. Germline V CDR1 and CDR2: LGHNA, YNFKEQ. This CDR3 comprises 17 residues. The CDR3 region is CASSQPRDLGVTGELFF.

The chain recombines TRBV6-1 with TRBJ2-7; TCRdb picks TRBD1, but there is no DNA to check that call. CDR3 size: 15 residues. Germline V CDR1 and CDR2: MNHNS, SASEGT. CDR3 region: CASSDDRDKGYEQYF.

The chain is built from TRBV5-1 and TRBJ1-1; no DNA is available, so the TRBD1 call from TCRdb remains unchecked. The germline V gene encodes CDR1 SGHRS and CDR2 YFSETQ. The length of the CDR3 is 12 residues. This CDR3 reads CASSPTGAEAFF.

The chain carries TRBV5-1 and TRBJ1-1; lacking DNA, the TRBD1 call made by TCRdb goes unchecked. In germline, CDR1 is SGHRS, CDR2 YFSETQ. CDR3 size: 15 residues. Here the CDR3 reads CASSPDRGRNPEAFF.

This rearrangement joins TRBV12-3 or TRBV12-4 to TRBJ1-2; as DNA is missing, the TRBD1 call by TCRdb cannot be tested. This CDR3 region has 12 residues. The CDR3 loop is CASISLGGNYTF.

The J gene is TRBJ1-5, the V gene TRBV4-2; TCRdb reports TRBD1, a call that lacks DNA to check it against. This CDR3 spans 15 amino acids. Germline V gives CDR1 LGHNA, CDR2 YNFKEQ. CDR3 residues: CASSQEGTGAQPQHF.

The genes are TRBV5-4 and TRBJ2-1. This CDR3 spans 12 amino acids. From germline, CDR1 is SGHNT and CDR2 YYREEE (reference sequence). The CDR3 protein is CASSLGNHEQFF.

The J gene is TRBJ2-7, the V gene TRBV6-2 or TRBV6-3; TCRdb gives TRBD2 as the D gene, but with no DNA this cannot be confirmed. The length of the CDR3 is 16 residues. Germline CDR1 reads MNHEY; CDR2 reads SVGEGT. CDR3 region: CASSYQPGLHTYEQYF.

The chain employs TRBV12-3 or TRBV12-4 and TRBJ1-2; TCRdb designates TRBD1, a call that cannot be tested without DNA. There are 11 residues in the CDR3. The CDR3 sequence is CASTGGSGYTF.